This entry features one T cell receptor beta chain sequence. Its antigen is still unknown. This sample is part of a study of cytomegalovirus exposure and HLA in healthy donors. Overall study context: Out of fewer than 500 genotyped donors, about 80% belonged to the Caucasian-associated ancestry cluster.

Trimming stripped 3 bases from V and 15 bases from J, with 15 bases between. This CDR3 contains 12 residues. In germline, CDR1 is SEHNR, CDR2 FQNEAQ (reference sequence). Broader study findings: Follow-up analysis later connected one missense variant in DCLRE1C with trimming of TCR beta V- and J-genes. Roughly uniform sequencing depth across donors was assumed, possibly incorrectly. Excluded: some indistinguishable V segments such as TRBV6-2 and TRBV6-3.

Primers included in the PCR were 60 Vbeta and 13 Jbeta primers. TCRdb's table, derived via immunoSEQ multiplex PCR, lists solely in-frame clones and lacks some. The ten top clones account for around 0.7%, within a sample of 150,000 to 200,000 clones. The clonotype comes from a boy aged 10-17 years in good health and CMV-seronegative. Sequencing input: PBMCs. This rearrangement joins TRBV7-9 to TRBJ2-1; D unclear. CDR3 nucleotide sequence: TGTGCCAGCAGCTTTAGTCTAATTTTCCGGTTCTTC. This gives the protein CASSFSLIFRFF.